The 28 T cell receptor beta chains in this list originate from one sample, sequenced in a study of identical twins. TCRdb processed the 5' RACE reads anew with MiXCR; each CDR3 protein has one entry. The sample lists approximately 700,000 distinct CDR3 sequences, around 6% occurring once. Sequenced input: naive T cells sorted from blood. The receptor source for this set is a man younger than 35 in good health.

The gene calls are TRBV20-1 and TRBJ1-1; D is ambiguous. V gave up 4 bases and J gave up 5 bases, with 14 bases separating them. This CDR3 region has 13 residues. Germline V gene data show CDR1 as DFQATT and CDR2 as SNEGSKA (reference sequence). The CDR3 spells CSAILPGGTEAFF. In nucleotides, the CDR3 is TGCAGTGCTATCTTGCCGGGAGGGACTGAAGCTTTCTTT.

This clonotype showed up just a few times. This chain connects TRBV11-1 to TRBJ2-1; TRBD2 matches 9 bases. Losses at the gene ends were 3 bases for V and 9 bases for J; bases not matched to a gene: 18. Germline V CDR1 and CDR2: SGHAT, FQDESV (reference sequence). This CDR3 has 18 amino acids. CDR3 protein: CASSLATILAGGQGEQFF. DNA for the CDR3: TGTGCCAGCAGCTTGGCTACCATTCTGGCGGGAGGGCAGGGTGAGCAGTTCTTC.

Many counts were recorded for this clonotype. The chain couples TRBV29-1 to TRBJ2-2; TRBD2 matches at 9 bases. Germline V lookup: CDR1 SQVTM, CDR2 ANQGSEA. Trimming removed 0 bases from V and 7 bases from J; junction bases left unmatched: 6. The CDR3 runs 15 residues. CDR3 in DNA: TGCAGCGTTGAAGATGCGGGAGGGCGCGGCGGGGAGCTGTTTTTT. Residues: CSVEDAGGRGGELFF.

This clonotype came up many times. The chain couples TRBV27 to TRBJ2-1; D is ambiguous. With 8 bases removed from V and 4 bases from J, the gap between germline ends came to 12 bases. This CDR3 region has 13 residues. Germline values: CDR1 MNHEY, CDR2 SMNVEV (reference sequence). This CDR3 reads CASGSHRYNEQFF. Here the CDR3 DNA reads TGTGCCAGCGGCTCGCATCGTTACAATGAGCAGTTCTTC.

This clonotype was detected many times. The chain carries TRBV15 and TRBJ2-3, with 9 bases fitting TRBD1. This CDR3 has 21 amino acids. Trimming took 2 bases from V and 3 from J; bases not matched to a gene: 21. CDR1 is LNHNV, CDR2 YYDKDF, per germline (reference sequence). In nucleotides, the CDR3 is TGTGCCACCAGCAGACCCTCAAGCCCGGGACAGGGCTCGGTAGTTACAGATACGCAGTATTTT. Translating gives CATSRPSSPGQGSVVTDTQYF.

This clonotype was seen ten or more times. CDR3 DNA: TGTGCCAGCAACGGGGGGGATACGCAGTATTTT. Amino acids: CASNGGDTQYF. The V and J genes are TRBV11-2 and TRBJ2-3; 7 nucleotides agree with TRBD2. The CDR3 contains 11 residues. Germline CDR1 reads SGHAT; CDR2 reads FQNNGV. The V segment lost 7 bases and the J segment 6 bases; nucleotides outside the gene matches: 1.

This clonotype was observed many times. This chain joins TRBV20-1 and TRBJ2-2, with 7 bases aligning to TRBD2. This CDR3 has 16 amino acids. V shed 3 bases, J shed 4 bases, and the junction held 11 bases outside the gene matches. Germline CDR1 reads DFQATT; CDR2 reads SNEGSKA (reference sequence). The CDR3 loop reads CSASPGGVLGTGELFF. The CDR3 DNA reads TGCAGTGCTAGTCCGGGGGGAGTATTGGGCACCGGGGAGCTGTTTTTT.

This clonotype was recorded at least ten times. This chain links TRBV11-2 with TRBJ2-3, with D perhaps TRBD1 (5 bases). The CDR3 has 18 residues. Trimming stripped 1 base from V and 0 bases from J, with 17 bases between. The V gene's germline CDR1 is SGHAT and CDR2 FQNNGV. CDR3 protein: CASSLVSWARASTDTQYF. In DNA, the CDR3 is TGTGCCAGCAGCTTAGTATCATGGGCCAGGGCTAGCACAGATACGCAGTATTTT.

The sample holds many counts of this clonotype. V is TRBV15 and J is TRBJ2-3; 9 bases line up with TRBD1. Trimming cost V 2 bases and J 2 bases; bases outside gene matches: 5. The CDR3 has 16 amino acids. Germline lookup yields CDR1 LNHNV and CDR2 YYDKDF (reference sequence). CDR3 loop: CATSRHGQGSTDTQYF. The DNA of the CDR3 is TGTGCCACCAGCAGACACGGACAGGGGTCCACAGATACGCAGTATTTT.

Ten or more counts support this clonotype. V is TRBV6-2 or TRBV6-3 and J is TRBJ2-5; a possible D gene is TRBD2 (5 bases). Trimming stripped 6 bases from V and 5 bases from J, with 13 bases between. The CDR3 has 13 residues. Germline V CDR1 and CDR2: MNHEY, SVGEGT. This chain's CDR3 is CASSYSGRETQYF. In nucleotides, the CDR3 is TGTGCCAGCAGCTACAGCGGACGGGAGACCCAGTACTTC.

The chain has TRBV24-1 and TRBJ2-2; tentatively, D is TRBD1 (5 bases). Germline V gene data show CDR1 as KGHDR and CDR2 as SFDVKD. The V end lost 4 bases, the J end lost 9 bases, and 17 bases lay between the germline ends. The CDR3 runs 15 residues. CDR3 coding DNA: TGTGCCACCAGTGACCCGGCCAGGGTGGGCCGGGAGCTGTTTTTT. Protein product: CATSDPARVGRELFF.

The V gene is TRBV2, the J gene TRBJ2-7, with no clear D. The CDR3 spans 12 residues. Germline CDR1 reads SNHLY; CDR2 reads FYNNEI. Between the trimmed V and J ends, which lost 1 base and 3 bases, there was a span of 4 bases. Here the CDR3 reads CASSEELYEQYV. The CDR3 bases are TGTGCCAGCAGTGAAGAGCTCTACGAGCAGTACGTC.

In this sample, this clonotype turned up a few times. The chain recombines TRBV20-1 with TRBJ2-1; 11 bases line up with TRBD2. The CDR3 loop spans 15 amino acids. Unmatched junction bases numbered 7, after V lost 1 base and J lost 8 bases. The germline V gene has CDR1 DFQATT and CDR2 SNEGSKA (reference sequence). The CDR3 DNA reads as TGCAGTGCTAGAGTGATTAGCGGGAGGGCCCATGAGCAGTTCTTC. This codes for CSARVISGRAHEQFF.

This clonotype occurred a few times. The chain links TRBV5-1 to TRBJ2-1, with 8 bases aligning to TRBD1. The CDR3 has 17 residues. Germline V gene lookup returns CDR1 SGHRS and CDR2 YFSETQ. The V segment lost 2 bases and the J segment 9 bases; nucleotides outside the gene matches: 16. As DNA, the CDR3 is TGCGCCAGCAGCTTAGAGGCCCGGACAGGGACCATCGGTGAGCAGTTCTTC. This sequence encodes CASSLEARTGTIGEQFF. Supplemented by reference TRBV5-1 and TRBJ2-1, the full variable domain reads KAGVTQTPRYLIKTRGQQVTLSCSPISGHRSVSWYQQTPGQGLQFLFEYFSETQRNKGNFPGRFSGRQFSNSRSEMNVSTLELGDSALYLCASSLEARTGTIGEQFFGPGTRLTVL.

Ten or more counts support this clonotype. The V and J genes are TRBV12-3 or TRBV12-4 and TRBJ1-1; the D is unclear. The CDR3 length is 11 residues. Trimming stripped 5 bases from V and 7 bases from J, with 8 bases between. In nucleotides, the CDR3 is TGTGCCAGCAGTGGAGGGCTTGAAGCTTTCTTT. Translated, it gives CASSGGLEAFF.

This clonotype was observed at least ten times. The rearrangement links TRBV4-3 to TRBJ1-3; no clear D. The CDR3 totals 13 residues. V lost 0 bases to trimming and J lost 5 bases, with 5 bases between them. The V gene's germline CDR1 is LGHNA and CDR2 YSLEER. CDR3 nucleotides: TGCGCCAGCAGCCAAGATGGGAGAAACACCATATATTTT. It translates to CASSQDGRNTIYF.

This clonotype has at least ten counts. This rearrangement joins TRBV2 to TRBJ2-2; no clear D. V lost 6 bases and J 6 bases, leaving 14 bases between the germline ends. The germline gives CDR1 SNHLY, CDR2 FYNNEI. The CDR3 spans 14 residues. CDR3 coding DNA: TGTGCCAGCAGACCTGGACCCATTCCCGGGGAGCTGTTTTTT. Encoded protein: CASRPGPIPGELFF.

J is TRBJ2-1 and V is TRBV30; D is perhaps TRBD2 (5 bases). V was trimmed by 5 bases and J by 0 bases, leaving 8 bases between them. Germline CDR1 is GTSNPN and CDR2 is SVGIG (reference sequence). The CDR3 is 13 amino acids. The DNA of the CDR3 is TGTGCCTGGGCGGGTGACTCCTACAATGAGCAGTTCTTC. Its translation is CAWAGDSYNEQFF.

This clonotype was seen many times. This CDR3 is CASSPPGLALNEQFF. The CDR3 nucleotides are TGTGCCAGCAGCCCCCCGGGACTAGCTTTGAATGAGCAGTTCTTC. V is TRBV7-2 and J is TRBJ2-1; 9 bases are shared with TRBD2. The CDR3 has 15 residues. Trimming removed 5 bases from V and 7 bases from J; junction bases left unmatched: 9. CDR1 SGHTA and CDR2 FQGNSA come from the germline V gene.

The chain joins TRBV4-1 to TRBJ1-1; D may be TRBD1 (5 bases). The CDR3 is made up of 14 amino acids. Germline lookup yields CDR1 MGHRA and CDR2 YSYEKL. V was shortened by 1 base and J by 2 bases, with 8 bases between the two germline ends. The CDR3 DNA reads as TGCGCCAGCAGCCAAGTAGGGGTTAACACTGAAGCTTTCTTT. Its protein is CASSQVGVNTEAFF.

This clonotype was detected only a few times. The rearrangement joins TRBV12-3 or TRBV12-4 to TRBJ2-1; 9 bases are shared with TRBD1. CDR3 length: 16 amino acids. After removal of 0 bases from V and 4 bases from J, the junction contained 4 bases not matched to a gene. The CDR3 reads CASSLAGTGSYNEQFF. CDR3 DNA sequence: TGTGCCAGCAGTTTAGCGGGGACAGGGAGTTACAATGAGCAGTTCTTC.

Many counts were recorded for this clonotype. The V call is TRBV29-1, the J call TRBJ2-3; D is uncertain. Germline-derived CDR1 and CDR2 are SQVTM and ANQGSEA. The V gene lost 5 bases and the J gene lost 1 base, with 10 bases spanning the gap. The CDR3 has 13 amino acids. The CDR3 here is CSVPPFGTDTQYF. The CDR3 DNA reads TGCAGCGTTCCACCTTTTGGCACAGATACGCAGTATTTT.

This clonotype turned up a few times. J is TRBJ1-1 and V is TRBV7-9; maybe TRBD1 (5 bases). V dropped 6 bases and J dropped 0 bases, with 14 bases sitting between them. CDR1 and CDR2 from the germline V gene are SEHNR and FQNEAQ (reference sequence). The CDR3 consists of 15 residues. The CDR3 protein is CASRPGIGLNTEAFF. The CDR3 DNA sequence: TGTGCCAGCAGACCAGGGATTGGGTTGAACACTGAAGCTTTCTTT.

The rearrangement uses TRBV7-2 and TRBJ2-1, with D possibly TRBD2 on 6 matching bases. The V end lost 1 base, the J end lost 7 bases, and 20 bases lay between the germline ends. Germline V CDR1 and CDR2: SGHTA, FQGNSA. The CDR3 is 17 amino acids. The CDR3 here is CASSLGGDPYPGNEQFF. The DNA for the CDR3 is TGTGCCAGCAGCTTAGGCGGGGACCCCTACCCTGGGAATGAGCAGTTCTTC.

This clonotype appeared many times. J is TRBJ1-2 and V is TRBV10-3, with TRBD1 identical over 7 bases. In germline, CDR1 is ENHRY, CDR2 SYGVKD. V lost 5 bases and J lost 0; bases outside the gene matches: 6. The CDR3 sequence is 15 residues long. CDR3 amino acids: CAISPTGPPNYGYTF. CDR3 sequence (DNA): TGTGCCATCAGTCCGACAGGGCCTCCTAACTATGGCTACACCTTC.

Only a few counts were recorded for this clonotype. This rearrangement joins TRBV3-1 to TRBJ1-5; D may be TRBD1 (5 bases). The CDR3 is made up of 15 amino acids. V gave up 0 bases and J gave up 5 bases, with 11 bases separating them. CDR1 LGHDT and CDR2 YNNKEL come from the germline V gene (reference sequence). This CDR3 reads CASSQDLTDYQPQHF. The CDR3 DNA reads TGTGCCAGCAGCCAAGATTTGACAGATTATCAGCCCCAGCATTTT.

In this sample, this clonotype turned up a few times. CDR3 DNA sequence: TGCGCCAGCAGCCAAAAAGCGGACTCCTACAATGAGCAGTTCTTC. It codes for CASSQKADSYNEQFF. The V call is TRBV4-1, the J call TRBJ2-1, with TRBD2 as a possible D gene (5 bases). CDR1 is MGHRA, CDR2 YSYEKL, per germline. V was trimmed by 2 bases and J by 0 bases, leaving 8 bases between them. CDR3 length: 15 residues.

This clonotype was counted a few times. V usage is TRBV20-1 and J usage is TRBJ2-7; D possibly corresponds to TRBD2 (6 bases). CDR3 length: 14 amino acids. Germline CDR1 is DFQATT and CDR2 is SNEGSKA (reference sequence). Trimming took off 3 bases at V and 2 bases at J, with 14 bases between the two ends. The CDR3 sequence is CSAREGLTTYEQYF. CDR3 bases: TGCAGTGCTAGGGAGGGGCTTACAACCTACGAGCAGTACTTC.